This T cell receptor beta chain was profiled in a study of post-analysis software for immune sequencing data (dated by TCRdb to the mid-2010s). Some background on the complete study: Recorded disease courses included relapsing-remitting, secondary progressive and progressive-relapsing multiple sclerosis, with some patients lacking subtype annotation. The patient repertoires were compared against around eleven previously published healthy control repertoires obtained from donors aged 6 to 25 years. A subset of samples was prepared in parallel using single-end sample barcoding, then pooled and co-amplified after Illumina adapter ligation.

Library preparation used PCR. The instrument was an Illumina HiSeq 2500. To reduce PCR and sequencing biases, unique molecular identifiers were incorporated into the TCR beta cDNA libraries. Roughly 500,000 cDNA molecules were obtained for every 1 to 10 million input T cells, so each molecule roughly corresponded to one T cell. The same protocol used for the earlier healthy control dataset was applied to prepare and sequence the patient libraries. Within a given batch, samples were prepared together, multiplexed and sequenced on the same HiSeq lane. For the original study's pipeline: MIGEC handled the raw barcoded reads, throwing out single-read molecular identifier groups before consensus assembly and CDR3 extraction. VDJtools was used for post-analysis of the clonotype tables, and diversity was normalized by down-sampling every dataset to the size of the smallest sample. In repertoire overlap clustering, CDR3 amino acid sequences, but not nucleotide sequences, were matched to correct batch-related cross-sample contamination. TCRdb reran the public reads through fastp at Q25 and MiXCR, keeping productive beta chains. Entries that share a CDR3 protein sequence are merged under the most common genes and DNA. None of the V and J calls come from the authors' own analysis; TCRdb made them. The sample table shows 650,000 to 850,000 distinct CDR3 sequences, and 46% are seen once. The ten top clones hold 4% to 5% of the sample.

About this clonotype: This receptor's antigen is unknown. There are no base qualities to consult, and no much larger clone falls within one base.

According to the germline V gene, CDR1 reads KGHDR and CDR2 reads SFDVKD. The cysteine opens and the phenylalanine closes a CDR3 of 16 amino acids. Only CDR3 DNA is held: 48 bases, read in frame from base 1. V is cut back by 4 bases and J by 5 bases, with 6 bases in the junction unmatched. To demonstrate the VDJtools post-analysis software, the study profiled TCR beta repertoires from the peripheral blood of about a dozen young patients with multiple sclerosis. The patients with multiple sclerosis were children and adolescents between 6 and 15 years of age. The paper's findings and limits, for the study overall: Multiple sclerosis patients had significantly lower normalized Chao1 diversity than controls, a result that suggests substantial peripheral T-cell clonal expansion. The multiple sclerosis patient group was slightly younger than the control group. Significantly higher frequencies in patients than in controls were found for roughly 5 TRBV segments, including TRBV5-6, TRBV5-1 and TRBV20-1. Direct clustering with F measure revealed strong co-clustering of samples prepared in the same batch, which led to a batch-effect correction.

The specimen sequenced was blood. The sequence joins TRBV24-1 to TRBJ2-3; 12 bases in between match TRBD2. The receptor was isolated from a girl aged 10-17 years with multiple sclerosis. The DNA sequence reads TGTGCCACCAGTGAACTAGCGGGAGGCTTGCAAGATACGCAGTATTTT. Protein translation: CATSELAGGLQDTQYF.